These T cell receptor beta chains were read from a single sample in a study of OX40 agonist ivuxolimab in advanced cancers. Libraries were prepared by immunoSEQ multiplex PCR; TCRdb keeps only in-frame clonotypes and omits some of them. The repertoire holds tens of thousands of clones, with about 87% as singletons. The sequencing used CD4+ or CD8+ T cells sorted from blood, collected in a trial of the OX40 agonist ivuxolimab. The receptors here all came from an adult with an advanced solid tumor such as melanoma, head and neck, liver or kidney cancer. Each CDR3 is given with its conserved first and last residue. A D gene is named only where the DNA matches it firmly. Clone size is not always given. Where it is, it says once, few, many or a class for expanded clones.

>TRBJ1-1|TRBV21-1|.|.
CASSPGTTEKAFF
TGTGCCAGCAGTCCTGGGACAACGGAAAAAGCTTTCTTT
>TRBJ1-2|TRBV4-2|.|.
CASSQGERLNYGYTF
TGTGCCAGCAGCCAAGGTGAGAGGCTTAACTATGGCTACACCTTC
>TRBJ1-1|TRBV18|.|.
CASSPRSAQGTEAFF
TGTGCCAGCTCACCACGGTCAGCCCAGGGCACTGAAGCTTTCTTT
>TRBJ2-5|TRBV7-9|.|.
CASRGAQETQYF
TGTGCCAGCAGAGGGGCACAAGAGACCCAGTACTTC
>TRBJ1-1|TRBV28|.|.
CASSYVNTEAFF
TGTGCCAGCAGTTACGTGAACACTGAAGCTTTCTTT
>TRBJ2-5|TRBV11-2|.|TRBD1
CASSSTWTGGLQETQYF
TGTGCCAGCAGCTCCACCTGGACAGGGGGCCTCCAAGAGACCCAGTACTTC
>TRBJ2-5|TRBV29-1|.|TRBD1
CSVPLRTGWETQYF
TGCAGCGTCCCACTTAGGACAGGGTGGGAGACCCAGTACTTC
>TRBJ2-2|TRBV5-1|.|TRBD1
CASSYGQGIPGELFF
TGCGCCAGCAGCTACGGACAGGGGATTCCCGGGGAGCTGTTTTTT
>TRBJ1-5|TRBV7-8|.|.
CASSLDQGLRQPQHF
TGTGCCAGCAGCTTAGATCAGGGGTTACGACAGCCCCAGCATTTT
>TRBJ2-1|TRBV29-1|once|TRBD2
CSVEDLGGSYNEQFF
TGCAGCGTTGAAGATCTGGGAGGGTCCTACAATGAGCAGTTCTTC
>TRBJ1-4|TRBV19|once|.
CASSIGRSEKLFF
TGTGCCAGTAGTATTGGTCGGTCAGAAAAACTGTTTTTT
>TRBJ1-1|TRBV28|.|.
CASLGNTEAFF
TGTGCCAGTTTAGGGAACACTGAAGCTTTCTTT
>TRBJ2-2|TRBV21-1|.|.
CASSPRTGTGELFF
TGTGCCAGCAGCCCTAGGACAGGCACCGGGGAGCTGTTTTTT
>TRBJ2-5|TRBV5-6|once|TRBD1
CASSLTGGQETQYF
TGTGCCAGCAGCCTGACAGGGGGCCAAGAGACCCAGTACTTC
>TRBJ2-3|TRBV28|.|TRBD2
CASSFLRGGADTQYF
TGTGCCAGCAGTTTCTTGCGGGGGGGGGCAGATACGCAGTATTTT
>TRBJ1-1|TRBV27|.|.
CASSLMGFTEAFF
TGTGCCAGCAGTTTAATGGGGTTCACTGAAGCTTTCTTT
>TRBJ1-4|TRBV5-1|.|TRBD1
CASSLVTGRNEKLFF
TGCGCCAGCAGCTTGGTGACAGGGCGGAATGAAAAACTGTTTTTT
>TRBJ1-2|TRBV19|.|.
CASSGLGEPPYGYTF
TGTGCCAGTTCGGGGTTAGGGGAACCGCCGTATGGCTACACCTTC
>TRBJ1-5|TRBV4-3|.|.
CASSLGYLSSNQPQHF
TGCGCCAGCAGCCTCGGGTACCTTAGCAGCAATCAGCCCCAGCATTTT
>TRBJ1-2|TRBV19|.|TRBD1
CASSPDRSRSGYTF
TGTGCCAGTAGCCCGGACAGGTCCCGGAGTGGCTACACCTTC
>TRBJ2-5|TRBV4-1|.|.
CASSQVGGRETQYF
TGCGCCAGCAGCCAAGTTGGGGGTAGGGAGACCCAGTACTTC
>TRBJ2-1|TRBV5-1|.|.
CASSSAGAGQGEQFF
TGCGCCAGCAGCTCCGCGGGGGCGGGGCAGGGTGAGCAGTTCTTC
>TRBJ1-3|TRBV2|.|.
CASSDRSSGNTIYF
TGTGCCAGCAGTGATCGGAGCTCTGGAAACACCATATATTTT
>TRBJ1-2|TRBV7-2|once|.
CASSTGLAGYGYTF
TGTGCCAGCAGCACGGGGCTGGCGGGCTATGGCTACACCTTC
>TRBJ2-4|TRBV7-2|.|TRBD2
CASRTSGGGGNIQYF
TGTGCCAGCAGGACTAGCGGGGGCGGGGGGAACATTCAGTACTTC
>TRBJ1-1|TRBV11-3|.|.
CASSLTYTDGNTEAFF
TGTGCCAGCAGCTTAACGTATACCGACGGGAACACTGAAGCTTTCTTT
>TRBJ2-7|TRBV6-5|.|.
CASSYSWDGTYEQYF
TGTGCCAGCAGTTACTCGTGGGACGGAACCTACGAGCAGTACTTC
>TRBJ2-2|TRBV28|.|.
CASWGGTGELFF
TGTGCCAGCTGGGGTGGCACCGGGGAGCTGTTTTTT
>TRBJ2-2|TRBV19|.|.
CASSIREGAPGELFF
TGTGCCAGTAGTATCCGTGAGGGAGCCCCCGGGGAGCTGTTTTTT
>TRBJ2-7|TRBV28|.|.
CASTGYYEQYF
TGTGCCAGCACTGGGTACTACGAGCAGTACTTT
>TRBJ2-2|TRBV9|.|.
CASSVRAGNTGELFF
TGTGCCAGCAGCGTAAGAGCGGGTAACACCGGGGAGCTGTTTTTT
>TRBJ2-3|TRBV27|.|TRBD2
CASNRLAPDGTQYF
TGTGCCAGCAACCGACTAGCGCCGGATGGTACGCAGTATTTT
>TRBJ2-5|TRBV11-3|.|TRBD1
CASSSGGETQYF
TGTGCCAGCAGCTCAGGGGGAGAGACCCAGTACTTC